This TCR beta chain emerged from a study of human T cells and chemical hapten exposure. Study-level points and caveats: Donor immune responses may differ from healthy people's, since all donors had alopecia.

Time point indicated: patch test 2, 6 weeks after DPC sensitization. Described treatment: therapeutic diphenylcyclopropenone sensitization with weekly scalp DPC. Patches went on only after blood had been drawn each time. This clonotype was seen at least ten times. Its antigen is unidentified. The CDR3 has 14 residues. CDR1 MNHEY and CDR2 SVGAGI come from the germline V gene. V dropped 4 bases and J dropped 5; count of bases not matched to a gene: 4. Via MiXCR, TCRdb re-called the RACE reads, giving one row per CDR3 protein. The sample has about 85,000 distinct CDR3 sequences, around a tenth seen once. Sequences were derived from whole blood, sampled in connection with sensitization to the hapten diphenylcyclopropenone (DPC). The receptor was isolated from a man younger than 35 with alopecia areata. Some clones in this sample may be carry-over from other donors' samples. The J gene is TRBJ1-4, the V gene TRBV6-5, with TRBD1 matching 7 bases. CDR3 bases: TGTGCCAGCAGTTTGGACAGGAAAAATGAAAAACTGTTTTTT. It yields the protein CASSLDRKNEKLFF.